The 10 T cell receptor beta chains reported below all come from one sample, sequenced in a study of blood T cells in healthy people across ages. Primers used in a second PCR of roughly 6 to 12 cycles were a sample-barcoded 5' primer and a J-beta primer mix. TCRdb recomputed calls from the 5' RACE reads with MiXCR, one row per CDR3 protein. The profile shows over 1.5 million distinct CDR3 sequences, approximately 50% of them singletons. Input material: blood. Every receptor here comes from a woman between 40 and 50 years old in good health.

The V and J genes are TRBV15 and TRBJ1-4; 9 positions match TRBD1. The V gene end was trimmed by 5 bases and the J gene end by 6 bases; junction bases not matched to a gene: 7. Germline values: CDR1 LNHNV, CDR2 YYDKDF (reference sequence). The length of the CDR3 is 15 residues. Here the CDR3 DNA reads TGTGCCACCAGCGATCCGGGGACAGGGCATGAAAAACTGTTTTTT. This sequence encodes CATSDPGTGHEKLFF.

This clonotype came up a few times. The genes are TRBV29-1 and TRBJ1-2, with a tentative D call TRBD1 (5 bases). With 3 bases removed from V and 1 base from J, the gap between germline ends came to 9 bases. CDR3 size: 13 residues. Looked up from germline, CDR1 is SQVTM and CDR2 is ANQGSEA. The CDR3 protein is CSVDSQGNYGYTF. The DNA of the CDR3 is TGCAGCGTTGATTCGCAGGGTAACTATGGCTACACCTTC.

J is TRBJ2-7 and V is TRBV5-1; D possibly corresponds to TRBD2 (6 bases). The CDR3 loop spans 14 amino acids. The V end was cut by 5 bases, the J end by 7 bases, with 19 bases between. Germline V gives CDR1 SGHRS, CDR2 YFSETQ. The CDR3 spells CASRRGGRVNEQYF. Here the CDR3 DNA reads TGCGCCAGCAGGAGGGGAGGTCGGGTGAATGAGCAGTACTTC. The full variable domain, with the rest looked up from reference TRBV5-1 and TRBJ2-7, is KAGVTQTPRYLIKTRGQQVTLSCSPISGHRSVSWYQQTPGQGLQFLFEYFSETQRNKGNFPGRFSGRQFSNSRSEMNVSTLELGDSALYLCASRRGGRVNEQYFGPGTRLTVT.

The chain links TRBV5-1 to TRBJ2-4, with D hard to call. V was cut by 2 bases and J by 2 bases, with 8 bases left in between. Germline loops: CDR1 SGHRS, CDR2 YFSETQ. The CDR3 covers 14 residues. This CDR3 reads CASSLADPKNIQYF. CDR3 sequence (DNA): TGCGCCAGCAGCTTAGCAGACCCCAAAAACATTCAGTACTTC. Full variable domain (missing parts from reference TRBV5-1 and TRBJ2-4): KAGVTQTPRYLIKTRGQQVTLSCSPISGHRSVSWYQQTPGQGLQFLFEYFSETQRNKGNFPGRFSGRQFSNSRSEMNVSTLELGDSALYLCASSLADPKNIQYFGAGTRLSVL.

V usage is TRBV21-1 and J usage is TRBJ2-3; the table names TRBD1, a call not compared with the DNA. TRBV21-1 counts as a pseudogene. The CDR3 has 14 residues. The CDR3 DNA sequence: TGTGCCAGCAACATCACAGGGAACACAGATACGCAGTATTTT. Translation gives CASNITGNTDTQYF.

The V gene is TRBV5-6, the J gene TRBJ2-7; D is tentatively TRBD1 or TRBD2 (5 bases each). This CDR3 spans 14 amino acids. V lost 4 bases and J 2 bases, leaving 13 bases between the germline ends. Germline V gene lookup returns CDR1 SGHDT and CDR2 YYEEEE. The CDR3 loop reads CASSATTAAYEQYF. Here the CDR3 DNA reads TGTGCCAGCAGCGCTACGACAGCGGCCTACGAGCAGTACTTC.

The J gene is TRBJ2-7, the V gene TRBV10-1, with D possibly matching TRBD2 (5 bases). Trimming stripped 5 bases from V and 7 bases from J, with 15 bases between. CDR1 and CDR2 (germline): WNHNN, SYGVQD (reference sequence). CDR3 length equals 13 residues. Here the CDR3 reads CASSPDWRGEQYF. In DNA, the CDR3 is TGCGCCAGCAGTCCCGACTGGCGAGGGGAGCAGTACTTC.

This chain links TRBV5-1 with TRBJ2-4, with D possibly TRBD1 on 6 matching bases. This CDR3 comprises 16 residues. Looked up from germline, CDR1 is SGHRS and CDR2 is YFSETQ. Trimming cost V 2 bases and J 3 bases, with 15 bases left between them. The DNA of the CDR3 is TGCGCCAGCAGCTTCGGAACAGGGTTAGTCAAAAACATTCAGTACTTC. Translating gives CASSFGTGLVKNIQYF.

The J gene is TRBJ2-1, the V gene TRBV6-1; D gene unclear. This CDR3 spans 17 amino acids. The ends were cut back, 7 bases at V and 4 bases at J, with 23 bases in the middle. Per germline, CDR1 MNHNS and CDR2 SASEGT. The CDR3 protein is CASKVSVGGVGYNEQFF. The CDR3 DNA sequence: TGTGCCAGCAAAGTCAGTGTGGGTGGGGTAGGTTACAATGAGCAGTTCTTC.

The chain combines TRBV7-8 with TRBJ1-2, with D possibly TRBD1 on 6 matching bases. CDR1 is SGHVS and CDR2 is FQNEAQ in the germline V gene. V gave up 4 bases and J gave up 4 bases, with 13 bases separating them. The CDR3 has 14 amino acids. CDR3 nucleotides: TGTGCCAGCAGCTCCAGGGACATGGGCTATGGCTACACCTTC. Its translation is CASSSRDMGYGYTF.